The source of this TCR beta chain is a study of T cells after yellow fever vaccination. Study conclusions and caveats: Overlap between CD4 and CD8 compartments was detected for a small share of clonotypes.

The germline gives CDR1 SGHNT, CDR2 YENEEA. The CDR3 runs to 16 residues. V lost 4 bases and J 0 bases, leaving 13 bases between the germline ends. This clonotype was recorded at least ten times. The antigen is unknown. In making TCR cDNA, 5'RACE template switching added a universal primer site and UMIs to it. From the 5' RACE reads, TCRdb called clonotypes with MiXCR, one entry per CDR3 protein. This sample carries 200,000 to 300,000 distinct CDR3 sequences, roughly 3.5% of them seen once, and the ten largest clones take around a fifth. This receptor was obtained from a man aged 18 to 29 who received the YFV17D yellow fever vaccine. This sample comprised PBMCs, obtained 15 days after the yellow fever booster vaccination. The chain links TRBV11-3 to TRBJ2-1; D ambiguous. The CDR3 DNA sequence: TGTGCCAGCAGCTCTAATTTTAAGAGCTCCTACAATGAGCAGTTCTTC. Translated: CASSSNFKSSYNEQFF.